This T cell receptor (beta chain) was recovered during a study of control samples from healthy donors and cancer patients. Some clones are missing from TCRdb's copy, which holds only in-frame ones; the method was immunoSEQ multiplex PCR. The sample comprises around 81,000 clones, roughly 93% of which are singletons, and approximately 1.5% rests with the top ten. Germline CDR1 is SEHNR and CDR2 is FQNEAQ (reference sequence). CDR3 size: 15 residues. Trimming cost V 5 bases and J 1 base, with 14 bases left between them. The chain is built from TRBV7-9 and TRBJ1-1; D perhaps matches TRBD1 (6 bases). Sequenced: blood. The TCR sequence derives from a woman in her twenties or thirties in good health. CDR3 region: CASSPRGDQNTEAFF. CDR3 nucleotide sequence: TGTGCCAGCAGCCCTAGGGGGGATCAGAACACTGAAGCTTTCTTT.